This T cell receptor (beta chain) originates from a study of naive and memory T cell subsets. Study-level points and caveats: Higher TCR numbers at tuberculin sites reflect T cell infiltration, per interpretation. TCR transcript changes with activation or differentiation may affect this RNA method. Reportedly, tuberculin skin test sites gave far more TCRs than other biopsies.

Amplification of ligated cDNA took four PCR rounds with SP2 and nested alpha and beta constant primers. Alpha and beta constant region primers primed reverse transcription for blood and skin samples. TCRdb reanalysed the UMI-ligation and nested PCR reads using MiXCR and keeps one entry per CDR3 protein. The sample shows about 37,000 distinct CDR3 sequences, 11% of them seen only once. The treatment denotes: skin biopsy from PPD injection site in Mantoux-positive individual. The library had UMIs added by 3' ligation of an oligonucleotide to TCR cDNA. This CDR3 has 15 residues. The germline V gene has CDR1 SGHVS and CDR2 FNYEAQ. The V segment lost 5 bases and the J segment 8 bases; nucleotides outside the gene matches: 13. Ten or more counts support this clonotype. Its antigen is still unknown.

Sample: skin, taken from a tuberculin skin test site. The receptor comes from an adult in good health. J is TRBJ2-3 and V is TRBV7-6; 7 bases map to TRBD1. The CDR3 loop is CASSPGTALQGTQYF. As DNA, the CDR3 is TGTGCCAGCAGCCCCGGGACAGCGCTTCAGGGTACGCAGTATTTT.